Below are 10 T cell receptor beta chains sequenced from a single sample in a study of PD-L1 blockade in urothelial cancer. The time point here: peripheral blood 6 weeks after treatment start. Here immunoSEQ multiplex PCR was the method, and the copy in TCRdb shows in-frame clones only, minus some. The sample includes some 120,000 clones, under 95% of them seen just once. This specimen consisted of PBMCs, obtained around atezolizumab (anti-PD-L1) treatment. The receptors derive from a man aged 55 to 70 with urothelial cancer.

The genes are TRBV15 and TRBJ2-7; TRBD1 matches at 10 bases. This CDR3 is 14 amino acids long. CDR1 is LNHNV and CDR2 is YYDKDF in the germline V gene (reference sequence). V lost 5 bases to trimming and J lost 2 bases; unmatched junction nucleotides: 3. As DNA, the CDR3 is TGTGCCACCAGCCAGGACAGGGGGACCTACGAGCAGTACTTC. This gives the protein CATSQDRGTYEQYF.

The chain has TRBV10-3 and TRBJ2-2; TRBD1 aligns across 10 bases. Per germline, CDR1 ENHRY and CDR2 SYGVKD. With 6 bases clipped from V and 7 bases from J, the junction kept 8 bases outside the gene matches. The CDR3 has 15 residues. The CDR3 is CAIRRDRGQDGELFF. The DNA of the CDR3 is TGTGCCATCAGAAGAGACAGGGGGCAGGACGGGGAGCTGTTTTTT.

The chain links TRBV11-2 to TRBJ2-7; TRBD1 is a possible D gene (5 bases). V lost 4 bases and J lost 3, with 10 bases in between. The CDR3 is made up of 13 amino acids. The V gene's germline CDR1 is SGHAT and CDR2 FQNNGV. CDR3 bases: TGTGCCAGCAGCTCTCCTAGGGGCTACGAGCAGTACTTC. Translation: CASSSPRGYEQYF. Together with reference TRBV11-2 and TRBJ2-7, the CDR3 gives the full variable domain: EAGVAQSPRYKIIEKRQSVAFWCNPISGHATLYWYQQILGQGPKLLIQFQNNGVVDDSQLPKDRFSAERLKGVDSTLKIQPAKLEDSAVYLCASSSPRGYEQYFGPGTRLTVT.

This clone was recorded once. The rearrangement joins TRBV9 to TRBJ1-3; D is unresolved. This CDR3 has 15 amino acids. V was pared by 0 bases and J by 8 bases, with 15 bases between. Germline CDR1 reads SGDLS; CDR2 reads YYNGEE. The CDR3 region is CASSVGAAPGDTIYF. The DNA of the CDR3 is TGTGCCAGCAGCGTAGGCGCAGCTCCAGGCGACACCATATATTTT.

This chain uses TRBV30 with TRBJ1-3; D remains ambiguous. V lost 1 base and J 3 bases, leaving 7 bases between the germline ends. From germline, CDR1 is GTSNPN and CDR2 SVGIG (reference sequence). The CDR3 is 13 residues long. Here the CDR3 reads CAWSGQDGNTIYF. The CDR3 DNA reads as TGTGCCTGGAGTGGGCAAGATGGAAACACCATATATTTT.

The rearrangement joins TRBV4-3 to TRBJ2-2, with D uncertain. CDR1 LGHNA and CDR2 YSLEER come from the germline V gene. CDR3 size: 15 residues. With 4 bases removed from V and 6 bases from J, the gap between germline ends came to 15 bases. This CDR3 reads CASSPPEGVPGELFF. The CDR3, as DNA: TGCGCCAGCAGCCCCCCGGAAGGAGTACCCGGGGAGCTGTTTTTT.

This clone was counted a single time. This rearrangement joins TRBV5-1 to TRBJ2-2; 7 bases agree with TRBD1. CDR3 length equals 16 residues. J was trimmed by 6 bases and V by 3 bases; bases with no gene match: 11. Germline V CDR1 and CDR2: SGHRS, YFSETQ. DNA for the CDR3: TGCGCCAGCAGCTATGGACAGGTTCAAGGGGCCGGGGAGCTGTTTTTT. Encoded protein: CASSYGQVQGAGELFF.

The chain employs TRBV6-5 and TRBJ2-3; TRBD2 matches at 9 bases. The germline V gene encodes CDR1 MNHEY and CDR2 SVGAGI. With 2 bases clipped from V and 6 bases from J, the junction kept 3 bases outside the gene matches. The CDR3 contains 14 residues. CDR3 region: CASSYLSGRDTQYF. CDR3 in DNA: TGTGCCAGCAGTTACCTAAGCGGGAGGGATACGCAGTATTTT.

The V and J genes are TRBV7-9 and TRBJ2-6, with D perhaps matching TRBD1 (6 bases). The V gene's germline CDR1 is SEHNR and CDR2 FQNEAQ (reference sequence). Trimming shortened V by 5 bases and J by 1 base, and 12 bases separated the two germline ends. This CDR3 has 16 residues. CDR3 DNA: TGTGCCAGCAGCCTCCCAGGACAGTCTGGGGCCAACGTCCTGACTTTC. The encoded protein is CASSLPGQSGANVLTF.

This chain joins TRBV5-4 and TRBJ2-1; 7 bases line up with TRBD1. Germline CDR1 reads SGHNT; CDR2 reads YYREEE (reference sequence). The CDR3 totals 17 residues. With V trimmed by 2 bases and J by 6 bases, 14 bases remained unmatched. The CDR3 loop reads CASSLAIGDRRGNEQFF. The CDR3 nucleotides read TGTGCCAGCAGCTTAGCGATAGGGGACAGAAGGGGCAATGAGCAGTTCTTC. The entire variable domain, with the rest obtained from reference TRBV5-4 and TRBJ2-1, is as follows: ETGVTQSPTHLIKTRGQQVTLRCSSQSGHNTVSWYQQALGQGPQFIFQYYREEENGRGNFPPRFSGLQFPNYSSELNVNALELDDSALYLCASSLAIGDRRGNEQFFGPGTRLTVL.